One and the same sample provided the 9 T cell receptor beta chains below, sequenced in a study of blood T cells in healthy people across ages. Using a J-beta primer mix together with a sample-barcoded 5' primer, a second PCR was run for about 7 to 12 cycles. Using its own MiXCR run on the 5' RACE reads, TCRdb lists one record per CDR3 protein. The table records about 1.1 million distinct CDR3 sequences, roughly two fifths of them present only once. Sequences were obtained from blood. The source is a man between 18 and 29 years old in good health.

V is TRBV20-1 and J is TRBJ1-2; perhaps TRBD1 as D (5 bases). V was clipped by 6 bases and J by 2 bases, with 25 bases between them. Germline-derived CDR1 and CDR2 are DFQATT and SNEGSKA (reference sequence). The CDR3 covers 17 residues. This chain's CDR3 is CSAPLRIRDGDNYGYTF. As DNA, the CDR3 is TGCAGTGCACCCCTCCGGATTAGGGACGGAGACAACTATGGCTACACCTTC.

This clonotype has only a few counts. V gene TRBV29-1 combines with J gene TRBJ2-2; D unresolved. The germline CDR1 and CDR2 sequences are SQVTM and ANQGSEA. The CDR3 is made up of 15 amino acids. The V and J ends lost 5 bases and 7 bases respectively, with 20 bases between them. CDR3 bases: TGCAGCGTTTCGGTAGGGTTAAAGGTCGGCGGGGAGCTGTTTTTT. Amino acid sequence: CSVSVGLKVGGELFF.

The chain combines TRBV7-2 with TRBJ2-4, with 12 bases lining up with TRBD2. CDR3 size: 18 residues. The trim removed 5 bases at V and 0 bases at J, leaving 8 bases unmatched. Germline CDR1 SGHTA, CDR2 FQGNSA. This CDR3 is CASSDSSGGEGAKNIQYF. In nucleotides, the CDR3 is TGTGCCAGCAGCGACTCTAGCGGGGGGGAAGGAGCCAAAAACATTCAGTACTTC.

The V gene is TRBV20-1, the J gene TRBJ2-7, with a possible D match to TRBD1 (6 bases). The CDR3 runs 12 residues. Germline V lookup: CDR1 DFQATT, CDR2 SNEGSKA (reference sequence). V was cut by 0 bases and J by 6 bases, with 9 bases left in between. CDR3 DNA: TGCAGTGCTAGAGATCAAGGGGGCGAGCAGTACTTC. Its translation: CSARDQGGEQYF.

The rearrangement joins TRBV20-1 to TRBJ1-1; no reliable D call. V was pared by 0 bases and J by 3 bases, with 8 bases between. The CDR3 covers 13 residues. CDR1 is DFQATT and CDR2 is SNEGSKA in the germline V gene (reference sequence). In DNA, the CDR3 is TGCAGTGCTAGAGATCGGCGGGACACTGAAGCTTTCTTT. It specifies CSARDRRDTEAFF.

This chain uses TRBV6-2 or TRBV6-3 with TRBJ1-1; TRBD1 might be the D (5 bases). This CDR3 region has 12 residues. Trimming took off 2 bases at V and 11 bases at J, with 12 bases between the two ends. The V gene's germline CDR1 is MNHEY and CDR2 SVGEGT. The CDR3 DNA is TGTGCCAGCAGTTACCCCAGGGCGAAGGCTTTCTTT. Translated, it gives CASSYPRAKAFF.

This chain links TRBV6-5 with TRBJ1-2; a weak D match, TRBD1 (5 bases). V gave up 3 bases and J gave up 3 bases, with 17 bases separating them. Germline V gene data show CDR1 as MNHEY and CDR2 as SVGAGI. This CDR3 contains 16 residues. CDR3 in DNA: TGTGCCAGCAGTTATGGTGAAGGAGGGGCCTACTATGGCTACACCTTC. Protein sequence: CASSYGEGGAYYGYTF.

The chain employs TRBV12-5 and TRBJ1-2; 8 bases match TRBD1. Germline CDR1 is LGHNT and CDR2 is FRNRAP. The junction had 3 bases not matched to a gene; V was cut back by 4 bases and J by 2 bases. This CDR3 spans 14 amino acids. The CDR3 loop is CASGSDRENYGYTF. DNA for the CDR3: TGTGCTAGTGGTTCGGACAGGGAGAACTATGGCTACACCTTC. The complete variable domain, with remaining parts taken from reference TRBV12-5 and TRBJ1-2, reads DARVTQTPRHKVTEMGQEVTMRCQPILGHNTVFWYRQTMMQGLELLAYFRNRAPLDDSGMPKDRFSAEMPDATLATLKIQPSEPRDSAVYFCASGSDRENYGYTFGSGTRLTVV.

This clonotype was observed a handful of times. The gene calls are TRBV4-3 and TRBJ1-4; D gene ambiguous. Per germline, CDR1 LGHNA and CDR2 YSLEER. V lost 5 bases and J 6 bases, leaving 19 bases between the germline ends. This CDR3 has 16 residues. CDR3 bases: TGCGCCAGCAGCGTATATAGGGAGAAAATTCATGAAAAACTGTTTTTT. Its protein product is CASSVYREKIHEKLFF.